The 29 T cell receptor beta chains given below trace back to one sample, sequenced in a study of follicular helper T cells after annual influenza vaccination (dated by TCRdb to about 2017). Libraries were constructed by the immunoSEQ multiplex PCR assay. The immuneACCESS repertoire file appears here via TCRdb, limited to in-frame rearrangements. These files lack a portion of the clones; in checked studies, under half of the deficit traces to unresolved V genes, and the cause of the others is not known. The sample table records 13,000 to 15,000 clones; 75% to 80% of these occur just once. The ten largest clones take up 0.35% to 0.5% of the sample. The time point label corresponds to: 2015-2016 season, pre-vaccination. The sample here was CXCR5- memory CD4+ T cells sorted from blood, taken on the day of influenza vaccination. Reading the label with the study, this specimen's cell subset or site is: CXCR5- memory CD4 T cells. Receptors were obtained from an adult who received the influenza vaccine.

The rearrangement links TRBV14 to TRBJ1-3; D might be TRBD1 (5 bases). The ends were cut back, 1 base at V and 10 bases at J, with 11 bases in the middle. CDR1 is SGHDN and CDR2 is FVKESK in the germline V gene. The CDR3 contains 13 residues. The CDR3 DNA reads as TGTGCCAGCAGCCAAGCGGGGGTTCTTACCATATATTTT. It yields the protein CASSQAGVLTIYF.

Only one count was recorded for this clone. This chain uses TRBV11-2 with TRBJ2-2; no clear D. CDR3 length: 13 residues. Looked up from germline, CDR1 is SGHAT and CDR2 is FQNNGV. V lost 3 bases to trimming and J lost 0 bases, with 2 bases between them. In nucleotides, the CDR3 is TGTGCCAGCAGCTTCACGAACACCGGGGAGCTGTTTTTT. Its translation: CASSFTNTGELFF.

The chain recombines TRBV4-2 with TRBJ2-3; unclear D gene. Trimming left V 4 bases short and J 0 bases short, with 11 bases between. The CDR3 has 15 amino acids. Germline V gene sequence: CDR1 LGHNA, CDR2 YNFKEQ. The CDR3 DNA sequence: TGTGCCAGCAGCCGGAAACACTCTAGCACAGATACGCAGTATTTT. This translates into CASSRKHSSTDTQYF.

V gene TRBV11-3 combines with J gene TRBJ2-3; the D gene is possibly TRBD2 (7 bases). CDR3 length: 15 amino acids. Germline loops: CDR1 SGHNT, CDR2 YENEEA. The V gene lost 4 bases and the J gene lost 4 bases, with 15 bases spanning the gap. This chain's CDR3 is CASSWGGFWPDTQYF. CDR3 coding DNA: TGTGCCAGCAGCTGGGGGGGCTTTTGGCCAGATACGCAGTATTTT.

This clone has more than one count but fewer than ten. The J gene is TRBJ2-5, the V gene TRBV10-2; 8 bases are a match to TRBD2. This CDR3 is 15 amino acids long. The V gene end was trimmed by 4 bases and the J gene end by 0 bases; junction bases not matched to a gene: 4. From germline, CDR1 is WSHSY and CDR2 SAAADI. The CDR3 nucleotides read TGCGCCAGCAGTGCGGCGGGGGGCTACCAAGAGACCCAGTACTTC. As protein: CASSAAGGYQETQYF.

The chain employs TRBV10-3 and TRBJ2-7; D gene unclear. Trimming cost V 10 bases and J 2 bases, with 9 bases left between them. The CDR3 has 11 amino acids. The germline gives CDR1 ENHRY, CDR2 SYGVKD. The CDR3 here is CATGAAYEQYF. As DNA, the CDR3 is TGTGCCACCGGCGCGGCCTACGAGCAGTACTTC.

The chain combines TRBV6-5 with TRBJ1-1; weak D call: TRBD1 (5 bases). The CDR3 has 15 residues. Between the trimmed V and J ends, which lost 2 bases and 7 bases, there was a span of 17 bases. CDR1 is MNHEY and CDR2 is SVGAGI in the germline V gene. The CDR3 protein is CASSYSQGARSEAFF. CDR3 nucleotide sequence: TGTGCCAGCAGTTACAGTCAGGGAGCTCGAAGTGAAGCTTTCTTT.

The CDR3, as DNA: TGCGCCAGCAGCCAAATCGGGCGGGGGCAAAATAATTCACCCCTCCACTTT. Protein sequence: CASSQIGRGQNNSPLHF. This chain connects TRBV4-1 to TRBJ1-6; weak D call: TRBD1 (6 bases). The V end was cut by 2 bases, the J end by 5 bases, with 16 bases between. Germline CDR1 and CDR2: MGHRA and YSYEKL. This CDR3 region has 17 residues.

This clone has just one count. V and J are TRBV7-6 and TRBJ2-2; 11 bases fit TRBD1. The germline V gene has CDR1 SGHVS and CDR2 FNYEAQ. With V trimmed by 5 bases and J by 7 bases, 6 bases remained unmatched. CDR3 length: 15 residues. The CDR3 loop is CASSPGTGGFGELFF. The CDR3, as DNA: TGTGCCAGCAGCCCAGGGACAGGGGGGTTCGGGGAGCTGTTTTTT. The full variable domain, in which reference TRBV7-6 and TRBJ2-2 provide the parts outside the CDR3, is GAGVSQSPRYKVTKRGQDVALRCDPISGHVSLYWYRQALGQGPEFLTYFNYEAQQDKSGLPNDRFSAERPEGSISTLTIQRTEQRDSAMYRCASSPGTGGFGELFFGEGSRLTVL.

The chain is built from TRBV6-1 and TRBJ2-1; no clear D. V shed 5 bases and J shed 6 bases, with 8 bases lying between them. The germline gives CDR1 MNHNS, CDR2 SASEGT. The length of the CDR3 is 12 residues. The DNA for the CDR3 is TGTGCCAGCAGTCGATTTACCAATGAGCAGTTCTTC. Protein sequence: CASSRFTNEQFF.

This clone was observed a handful of times. This chain links TRBV7-2 with TRBJ2-7; a possible D gene is TRBD2 (6 bases). CDR1 is SGHTA and CDR2 is FQGNSA in the germline V gene. The V and J ends lost 3 bases and 4 bases respectively, with 16 bases between them. The CDR3 length is 15 residues. CDR3 sequence reads: CASSLVAGGLYEQYF. In DNA form, the CDR3 reads TGTGCCAGCAGCTTGGTTGCCGGGGGACTTTACGAGCAGTACTTC. The complete variable domain, with remaining parts taken from reference TRBV7-2 and TRBJ2-7, reads GAGVSQSPSNKVTEKGKDVELRCDPISGHTALYWYRQSLGQGLEFLIYFQGNSAPDKSGLPSDRFSAERTGGSVSTLTIQRTQQEDSAVYLCASSLVAGGLYEQYFGPGTRLTVT.

The chain employs TRBV7-9 and TRBJ1-6, with D possibly being TRBD1 (6 bases). The CDR3 sequence is 14 residues long. The ends were cut back, 5 bases at V and 7 bases at J, with 12 bases in the middle. In germline, CDR1 is SEHNR, CDR2 FQNEAQ (reference sequence). DNA for the CDR3: TGTGCCAGCAGCGCACAGGGTTTAAATTCACCCCTCCACTTT. Translating gives CASSAQGLNSPLHF.

This clone was seen only a few times. The chain joins TRBV14 to TRBJ2-2; D ambiguous. This CDR3 comprises 12 residues. CDR1 and CDR2 (germline): SGHDN, FVKESK. V lost 3 bases, J lost 8 bases, and 7 bases lay in between. The chain's CDR3 is CASSQTFGELFF. Here the CDR3 DNA reads TGTGCCAGCAGCCAGACCTTTGGGGAGCTGTTTTTT.

The chain joins TRBV28 to TRBJ1-1, with D maybe TRBD1 (5 bases). Trimming shortened V by 3 bases and J by 5 bases, and 19 bases separated the two germline ends. Germline V gene data show CDR1 as MDHEN and CDR2 as SYDVKM. The CDR3 is 16 residues long. CDR3 bases: TGTGCCAGCAGTTTCGGGGCCCTGCAAAGTACTACTGAAGCTTTCTTT. Translated, it gives CASSFGALQSTTEAFF. Full variable domain (missing parts from reference TRBV28 and TRBJ1-1): DVKVTQSSRYLVKRTGEKVFLECVQDMDHENMFWYRQDPGLGLRLIYFSYDVKMKEKGDIPEGYSVSREKKERFSLILESASTNQTSMYLCASSFGALQSTTEAFFGQGTRLTVV.

This clone appeared a few times. The chain is built from TRBV6-1 and TRBJ1-5, with 7 bases aligning to TRBD1. Unmatched junction bases numbered 1, after V lost 1 base and J lost 1 base. The CDR3 runs to 15 residues. Germline CDR1 and CDR2: MNHNS and SASEGT. CDR3 DNA: TGTGCCAGCAGTGAAGAAGGGGGCAGCAATCAGCCCCAGCATTTT. This translates into CASSEEGGSNQPQHF.

The chain has TRBV7-2 and TRBJ2-3; D is possibly TRBD1 (6 bases). In germline, CDR1 is SGHTA, CDR2 FQGNSA. V was pared by 5 bases and J by 2 bases, with 17 bases between. CDR3 length: 16 amino acids. CDR3 nucleotides: TGTGCCAGCAGCCCAATTACCACAGGGAACACAGATACGCAGTATTTT. This gives the protein CASSPITTGNTDTQYF. The full variable domain, in which reference TRBV7-2 and TRBJ2-3 provide the parts outside the CDR3, is GAGVSQSPSNKVTEKGKDVELRCDPISGHTALYWYRQSLGQGLEFLIYFQGNSAPDKSGLPSDRFSAERTGGSVSTLTIQRTQQEDSAVYLCASSPITTGNTDTQYFGPGTRLTVL.

The J gene is TRBJ2-2, the V gene TRBV27; D is perhaps TRBD1 or TRBD2 (5 bases each). The CDR3 is 13 amino acids. Trimming left V 1 base short and J 6 bases short, with 6 bases between. Germline-derived CDR1 and CDR2 are MNHEY and SMNVEV (reference sequence). CDR3 coding DNA: TGTGCCAGCAGTTTATGGGGGTCCGGGGAGCTGTTTTTT. Protein: CASSLWGSGELFF.

V is TRBV2 and J is TRBJ1-2; weak D call: TRBD1 (6 bases). With 7 bases removed from V and 0 bases from J, the gap between germline ends came to 15 bases. CDR1 and CDR2 (germline): SNHLY, FYNNEI. CDR3 length: 15 amino acids. The CDR3 region has the DNA TGTGCCAGCATAACAAACAGGGCTTCTAACTATGGCTACACCTTC. It is translated as CASITNRASNYGYTF.

This clone was recorded only once. CDR3 sequence reads: CAISEGQISGANVLTF. The CDR3, as DNA: TGTGCCATCAGTGAGGGACAGATCTCTGGGGCCAACGTCCTGACTTTC. The chain combines TRBV10-3 with TRBJ2-6; possibly TRBD1 for D (6 bases). Trimming removed 2 bases at V and 0 bases at J, with 8 bases between. The CDR3 is 16 amino acids. CDR1 is ENHRY, CDR2 SYGVKD, per germline.

The chain couples TRBV5-1 to TRBJ2-7; TRBD1 or TRBD2 may be the D gene (5 bases each). Germline loops: CDR1 SGHRS, CDR2 YFSETQ. The V and J ends lost 0 bases and 0 bases respectively, with 10 bases between them. CDR3 length: 15 residues. The CDR3 region is CASSLDGASSYEQYF. The CDR3 DNA reads as TGCGCCAGCAGCTTGGACGGGGCCAGCTCCTACGAGCAGTACTTC. The full variable domain, completed using reference TRBV5-1 and TRBJ2-7, is KAGVTQTPRYLIKTRGQQVTLSCSPISGHRSVSWYQQTPGQGLQFLFEYFSETQRNKGNFPGRFSGRQFSNSRSEMNVSTLELGDSALYLCASSLDGASSYEQYFGPGTRLTVT.

The chain links TRBV30 to TRBJ2-7; D is perhaps TRBD1 (6 bases). Germline V gene data show CDR1 as GTSNPN and CDR2 as SVGIG (reference sequence). The CDR3 consists of 13 residues. The V gene lost 2 bases and the J gene lost 4 bases, with 12 bases spanning the gap. The DNA for the CDR3 is TGTGCCTGGAGTCTTGGGACACAATACGAGCAGTACTTC. This codes for CAWSLGTQYEQYF.

The rearrangement joins TRBV6-1 to TRBJ2-7; 7 positions agree with TRBD1. Germline V CDR1 and CDR2: MNHNS, SASEGT. CDR3 length equals 17 residues. V trimming: 3 bases; J trimming: 3 bases; junction bases outside the gene matches: 14. CDR3 protein: CASSDKWAGGWVYEQYF. CDR3 coding DNA: TGTGCCAGCAGTGACAAGTGGGCAGGGGGTTGGGTCTACGAGCAGTACTTC.

The rearrangement links TRBV7-6 to TRBJ1-2; 8 bases match TRBD1. CDR1 is SGHVS and CDR2 is FNYEAQ in the germline V gene. J gave up 3 bases and V 5 bases, and 8 bases lay outside the gene matches. The CDR3 is made up of 15 amino acids. In DNA form, the CDR3 reads TGTGCCAGCAGCCGGACAGGGAACTTAGACTATGGCTACACCTTC. Its translation is CASSRTGNLDYGYTF.

The rearrangement joins TRBV6-6 to TRBJ1-2; 11 bases agree with TRBD1. Germline V lookup: CDR1 MNHNY, CDR2 SVGAGI (reference sequence). V lost 4 bases and J lost 4; bases outside the gene matches: 2. The CDR3 sequence is 14 residues long. DNA of the CDR3: TGTGCCAGCAGTTCCGGGACAGGGGGCTATGGCTACACCTTC. Amino acids: CASSSGTGGYGYTF.

This rearrangement joins TRBV5-1 to TRBJ2-2; D is uncertain. The CDR3 has 15 residues. Germline CDR1 and CDR2: SGHRS and YFSETQ. V was clipped by 5 bases and J by 6 bases, with 17 bases between them. The CDR3 DNA follows: TGCGCCAGCAGGACCACATTGGGGTTGGCCGGGGAGCTGTTTTTT. Amino acid sequence: CASRTTLGLAGELFF.

The table lists this clone with a few counts. The V call is TRBV2, the J call TRBJ1-6, with 8 positions matching TRBD1. V lost 6 bases, J lost 6 bases, and 7 bases stayed unmatched. The CDR3 extends over 15 amino acids. Per germline, CDR1 SNHLY and CDR2 FYNNEI. This chain's CDR3 is CASREKTGVNSPLHF. As DNA, the CDR3 is TGTGCCAGCAGGGAGAAGACAGGGGTTAATTCACCCCTCCACTTT.

There are a few counts of this clone. The chain recombines TRBV10-3 with TRBJ1-5; D gene ambiguous. Deletions cut 2 bases from V and 7 bases from J, with 9 bases between. CDR3 size: 13 residues. Germline-derived CDR1 and CDR2 are ENHRY and SYGVKD. The CDR3 region is CAISEVPEQPQHF. The CDR3 nucleotides are TGTGCCATCAGTGAGGTGCCGGAGCAGCCCCAGCATTTT.

This rearrangement joins TRBV6-5 to TRBJ2-3, with a weak D call TRBD2 (6 bases). Germline lookup yields CDR1 MNHEY and CDR2 SVGAGI. The CDR3 loop spans 14 amino acids. The ends were cut back, 6 bases at V and 0 bases at J, with 10 bases in the middle. CDR3 nucleotide sequence: TGTGCCAGCAGGACCGGGGGTAGCACAGATACGCAGTATTTT. This translates into CASRTGGSTDTQYF.

This chain links TRBV7-2 with TRBJ2-1; 7 bases align to TRBD2. Per germline, CDR1 SGHTA and CDR2 FQGNSA. The ends lost 2 bases at V and 5 bases at J; junction bases unmatched: 12. The CDR3 is 17 residues long. CDR3 nucleotide sequence: TGTGCCAGCAGCTTAAGGTCGAACCGGGGGGTCCACAATGAGCAGTTCTTC. Protein product: CASSLRSNRGVHNEQFF.